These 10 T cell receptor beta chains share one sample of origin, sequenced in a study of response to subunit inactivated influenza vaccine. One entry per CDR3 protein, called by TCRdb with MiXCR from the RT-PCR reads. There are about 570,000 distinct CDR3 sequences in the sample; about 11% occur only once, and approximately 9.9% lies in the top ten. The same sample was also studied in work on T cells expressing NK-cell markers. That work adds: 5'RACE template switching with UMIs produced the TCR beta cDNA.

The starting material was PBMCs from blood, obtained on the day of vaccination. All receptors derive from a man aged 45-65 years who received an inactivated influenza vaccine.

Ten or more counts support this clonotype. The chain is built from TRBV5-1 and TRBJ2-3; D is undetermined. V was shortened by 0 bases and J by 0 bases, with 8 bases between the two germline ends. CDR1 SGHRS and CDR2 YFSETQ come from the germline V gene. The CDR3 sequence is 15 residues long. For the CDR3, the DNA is TGCGCCAGCAGCTTGGGAGTCTCCAGCACAGATACGCAGTATTTT. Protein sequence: CASSLGVSSTDTQYF.

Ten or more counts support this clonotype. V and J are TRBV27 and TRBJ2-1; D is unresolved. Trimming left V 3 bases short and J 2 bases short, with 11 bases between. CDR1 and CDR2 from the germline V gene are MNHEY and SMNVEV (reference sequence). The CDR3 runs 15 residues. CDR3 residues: CASSFVGGTYNEQFF. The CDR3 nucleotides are TGTGCCAGCAGTTTTGTGGGCGGAACCTACAATGAGCAGTTCTTC.

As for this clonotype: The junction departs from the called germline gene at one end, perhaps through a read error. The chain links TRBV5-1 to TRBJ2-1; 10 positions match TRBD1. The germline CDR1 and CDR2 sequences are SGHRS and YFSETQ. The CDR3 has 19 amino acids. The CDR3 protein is CARGFRTGGYGPEYNEQFF. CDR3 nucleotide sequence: TGTGCCAGGGGCTTCAGGACAGGGGGGTACGGCCCCGAATACAATGAGCAGTTCTTC.

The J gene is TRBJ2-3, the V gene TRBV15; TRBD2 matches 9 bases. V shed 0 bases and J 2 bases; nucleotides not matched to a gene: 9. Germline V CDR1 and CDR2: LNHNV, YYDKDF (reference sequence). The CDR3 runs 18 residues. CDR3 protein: CATSRDNVASGITDTQYF. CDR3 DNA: TGTGCCACCAGCAGAGATAATGTGGCTAGCGGGATCACAGATACGCAGTATTTT.

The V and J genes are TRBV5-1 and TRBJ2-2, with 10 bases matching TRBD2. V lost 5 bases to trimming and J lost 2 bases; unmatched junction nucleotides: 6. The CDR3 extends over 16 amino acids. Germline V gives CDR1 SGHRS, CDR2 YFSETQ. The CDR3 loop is CASSPALAGNTGELFF. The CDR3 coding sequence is TGCGCCAGCAGTCCTGCACTAGCGGGAAACACCGGGGAGCTGTTTTTT.

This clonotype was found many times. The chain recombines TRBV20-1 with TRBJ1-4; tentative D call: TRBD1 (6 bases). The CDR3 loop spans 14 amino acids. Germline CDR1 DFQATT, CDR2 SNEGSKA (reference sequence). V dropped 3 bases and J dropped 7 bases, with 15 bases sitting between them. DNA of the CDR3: TGCAGTGCTAGCCCGACAAACAGGGTTGAAAAACTGTTTTTT. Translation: CSASPTNRVEKLFF.

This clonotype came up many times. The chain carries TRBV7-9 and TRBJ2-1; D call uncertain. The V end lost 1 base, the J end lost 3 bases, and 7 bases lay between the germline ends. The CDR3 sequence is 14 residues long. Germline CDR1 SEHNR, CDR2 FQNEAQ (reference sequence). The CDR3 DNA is TGTGCCAGCAGCTTAGATTCGGGCTACAATGAGCAGTTCTTC. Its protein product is CASSLDSGYNEQFF.

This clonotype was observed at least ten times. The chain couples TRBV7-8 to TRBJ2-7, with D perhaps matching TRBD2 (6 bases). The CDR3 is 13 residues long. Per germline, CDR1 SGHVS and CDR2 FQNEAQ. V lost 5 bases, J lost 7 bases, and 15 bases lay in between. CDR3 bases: TGTGCCAGCAGCCGGCGGGACGGTCGAGAGCAGTACTTC. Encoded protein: CASSRRDGREQYF. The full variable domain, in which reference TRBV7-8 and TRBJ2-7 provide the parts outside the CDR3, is GAGVSQSPRYKVAKRGQDVALRCDPISGHVSLFWYQQALGQGPEFLTYFQNEAQLDKSGLPSDRFFAERPEGSVSTLKIQRTQQEDSAVYLCASSRRDGREQYFGPGTRLTVT.

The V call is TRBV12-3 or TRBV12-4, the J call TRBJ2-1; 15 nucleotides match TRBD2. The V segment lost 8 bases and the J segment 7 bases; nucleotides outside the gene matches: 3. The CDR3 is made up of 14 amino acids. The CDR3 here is CASGLAGGRNEQFF. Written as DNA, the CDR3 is TGTGCCAGCGGACTAGCGGGAGGGCGGAATGAGCAGTTCTTC.

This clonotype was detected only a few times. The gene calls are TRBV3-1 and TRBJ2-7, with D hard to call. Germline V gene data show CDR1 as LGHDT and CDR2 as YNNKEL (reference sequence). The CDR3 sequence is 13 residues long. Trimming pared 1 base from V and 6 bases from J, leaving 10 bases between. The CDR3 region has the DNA TGTGCCAGCAGCCAAGGGAAGGGTAGCGAGCAGTACTTC. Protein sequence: CASSQGKGSEQYF.